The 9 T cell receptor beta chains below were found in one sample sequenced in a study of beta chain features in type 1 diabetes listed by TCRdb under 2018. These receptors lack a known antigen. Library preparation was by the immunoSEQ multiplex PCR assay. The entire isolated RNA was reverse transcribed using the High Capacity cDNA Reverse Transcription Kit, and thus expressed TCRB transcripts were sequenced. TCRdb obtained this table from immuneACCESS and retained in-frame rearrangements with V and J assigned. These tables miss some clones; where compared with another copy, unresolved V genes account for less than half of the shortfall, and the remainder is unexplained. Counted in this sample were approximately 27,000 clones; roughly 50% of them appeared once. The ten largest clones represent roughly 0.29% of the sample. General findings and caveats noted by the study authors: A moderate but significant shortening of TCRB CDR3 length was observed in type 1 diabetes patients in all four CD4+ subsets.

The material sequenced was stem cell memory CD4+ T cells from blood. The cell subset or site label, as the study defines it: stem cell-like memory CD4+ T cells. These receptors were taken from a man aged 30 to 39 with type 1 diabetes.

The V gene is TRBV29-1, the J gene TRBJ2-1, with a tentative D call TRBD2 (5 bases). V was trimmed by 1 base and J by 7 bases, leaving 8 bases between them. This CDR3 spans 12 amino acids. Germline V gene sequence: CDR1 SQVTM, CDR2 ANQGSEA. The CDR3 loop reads CSVEGAENEQFF. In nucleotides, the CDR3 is TGCAGCGTTGAAGGAGCGGAGAATGAGCAGTTCTTC.

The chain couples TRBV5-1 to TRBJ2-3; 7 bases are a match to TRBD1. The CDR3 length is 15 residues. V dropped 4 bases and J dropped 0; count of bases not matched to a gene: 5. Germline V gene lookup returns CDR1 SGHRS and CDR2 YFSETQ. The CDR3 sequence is CASSPDRTSTDTQYF. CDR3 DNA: TGCGCCAGCAGCCCGGACAGGACTAGCACAGATACGCAGTATTTT.

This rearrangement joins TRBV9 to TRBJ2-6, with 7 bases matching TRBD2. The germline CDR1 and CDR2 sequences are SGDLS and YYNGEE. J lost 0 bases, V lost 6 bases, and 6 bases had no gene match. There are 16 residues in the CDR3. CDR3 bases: TGTGCCAGCACGGCGGGGGAAAGCTCTGGGGCCAACGTCCTGACTTTC. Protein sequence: CASTAGESSGANVLTF.

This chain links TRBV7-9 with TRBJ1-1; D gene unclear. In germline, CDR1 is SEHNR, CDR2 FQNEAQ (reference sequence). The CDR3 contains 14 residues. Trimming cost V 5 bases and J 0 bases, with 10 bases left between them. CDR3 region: CASSNAVMNTEAFF. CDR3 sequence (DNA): TGTGCCAGCAGCAACGCAGTCATGAACACTGAAGCTTTCTTT. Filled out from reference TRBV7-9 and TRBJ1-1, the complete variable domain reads DTGVSQNPRHKITKRGQNVTFRCDPISEHNRLYWYRQTLGQGPEFLTYFQNEAQLEKSRLLSDRFSAERPKGSFSTLEIQRTEQGDSAMYLCASSNAVMNTEAFFGQGTRLTVV.

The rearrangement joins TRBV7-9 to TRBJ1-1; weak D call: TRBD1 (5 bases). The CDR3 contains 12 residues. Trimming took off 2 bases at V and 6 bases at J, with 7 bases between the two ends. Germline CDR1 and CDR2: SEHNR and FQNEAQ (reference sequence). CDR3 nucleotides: TGTGCCAGCAGCTTACAGGGTTCTGAAGCTTTCTTT. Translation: CASSLQGSEAFF. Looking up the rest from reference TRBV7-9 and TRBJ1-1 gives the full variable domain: DTGVSQNPRHKITKRGQNVTFRCDPISEHNRLYWYRQTLGQGPEFLTYFQNEAQLEKSRLLSDRFSAERPKGSFSTLEIQRTEQGDSAMYLCASSLQGSEAFFGQGTRLTVV.

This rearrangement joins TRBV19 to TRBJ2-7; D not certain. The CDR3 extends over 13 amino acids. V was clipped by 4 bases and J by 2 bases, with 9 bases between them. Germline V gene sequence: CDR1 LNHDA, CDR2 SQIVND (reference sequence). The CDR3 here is CASSTRFTYEQYF. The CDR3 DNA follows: TGTGCCAGTAGTACACGGTTTACCTACGAGCAGTACTTC. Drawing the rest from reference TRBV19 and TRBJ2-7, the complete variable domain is DGGITQSPKYLFRKEGQNVTLSCEQNLNHDAMYWYRQDPGQGLRLIYYSQIVNDFQKGDIAEGYSVSREKKESFPLTVTSAQKNPTAFYLCASSTRFTYEQYFGPGTRLTVT.

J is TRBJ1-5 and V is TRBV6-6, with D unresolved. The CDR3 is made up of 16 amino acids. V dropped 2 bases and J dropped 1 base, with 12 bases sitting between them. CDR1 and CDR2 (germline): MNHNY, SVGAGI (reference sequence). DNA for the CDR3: TGTGCCAGCAGTTACGCCGGTCCGGGGAGCAATCAGCCCCAGCATTTT. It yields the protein CASSYAGPGSNQPQHF.

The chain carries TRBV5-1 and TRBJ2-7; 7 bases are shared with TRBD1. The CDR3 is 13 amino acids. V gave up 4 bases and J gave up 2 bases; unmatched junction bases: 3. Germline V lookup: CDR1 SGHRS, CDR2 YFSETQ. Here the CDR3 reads CASSGDSPYEQYF. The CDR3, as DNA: TGCGCCAGCAGCGGGGACAGCCCCTACGAGCAGTACTTC.

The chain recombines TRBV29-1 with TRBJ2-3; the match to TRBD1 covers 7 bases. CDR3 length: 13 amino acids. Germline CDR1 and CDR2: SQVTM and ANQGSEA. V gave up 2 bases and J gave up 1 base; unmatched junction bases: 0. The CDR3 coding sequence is TGCAGCGTTGAACAGGGGGGCACAGATACGCAGTATTTT. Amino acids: CSVEQGGTDTQYF.